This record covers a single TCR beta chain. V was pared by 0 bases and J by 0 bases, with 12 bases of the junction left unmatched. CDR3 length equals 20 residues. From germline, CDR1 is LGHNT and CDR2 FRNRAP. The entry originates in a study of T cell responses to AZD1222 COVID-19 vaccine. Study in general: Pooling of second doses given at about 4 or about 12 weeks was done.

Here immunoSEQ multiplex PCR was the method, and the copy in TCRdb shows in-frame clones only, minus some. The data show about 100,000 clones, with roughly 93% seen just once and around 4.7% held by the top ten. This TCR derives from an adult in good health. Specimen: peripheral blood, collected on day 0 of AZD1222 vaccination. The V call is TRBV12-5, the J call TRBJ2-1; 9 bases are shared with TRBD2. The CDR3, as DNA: TGTGCTAGTGGTTTGGTACTTCGGGACCTAGCGGGAAGCTCCTACAATGAGCAGTTCTTC. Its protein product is CASGLVLRDLAGSSYNEQFF.